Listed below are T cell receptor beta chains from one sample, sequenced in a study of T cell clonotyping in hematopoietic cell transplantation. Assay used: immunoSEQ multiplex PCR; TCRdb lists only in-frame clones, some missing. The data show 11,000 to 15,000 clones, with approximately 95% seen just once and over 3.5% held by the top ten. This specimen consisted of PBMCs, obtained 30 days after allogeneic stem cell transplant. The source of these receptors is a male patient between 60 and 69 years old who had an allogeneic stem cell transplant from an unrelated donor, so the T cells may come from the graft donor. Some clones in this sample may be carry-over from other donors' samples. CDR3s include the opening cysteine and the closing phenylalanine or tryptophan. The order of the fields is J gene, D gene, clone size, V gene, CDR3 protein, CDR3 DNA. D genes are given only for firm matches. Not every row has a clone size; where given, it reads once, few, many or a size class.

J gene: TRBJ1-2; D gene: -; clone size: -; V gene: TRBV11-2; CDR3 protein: CASSTPDSLYGYTF; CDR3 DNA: TGTGCCAGCAGCACGCCCGACAGCCTCTATGGCTACACCTTC
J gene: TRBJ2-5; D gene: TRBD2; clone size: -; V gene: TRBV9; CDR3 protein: CASSTQTSGRPQYF; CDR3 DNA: TGTGCCAGCAGCACTCAGACTAGCGGAAGACCCCAGTACTTC
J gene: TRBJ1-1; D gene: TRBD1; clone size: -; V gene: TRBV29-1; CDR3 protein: CSVIGQGSTEAFF; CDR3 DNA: TGCAGCGTTATCGGACAGGGGAGTACTGAAGCTTTCTTT
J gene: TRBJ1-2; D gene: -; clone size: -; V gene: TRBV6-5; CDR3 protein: CASSPGWGYGYTF; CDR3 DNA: TGTGCCAGCAGTCCGGGGTGGGGATATGGCTACACCTTC
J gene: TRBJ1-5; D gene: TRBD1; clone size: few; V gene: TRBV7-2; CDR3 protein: CASSRTGGKDQPQHF; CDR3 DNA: TGTGCCAGCAGCAGGACAGGGGGGAAGGATCAGCCCCAGCATTTT
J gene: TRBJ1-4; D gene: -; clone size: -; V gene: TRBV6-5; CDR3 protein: CASSYNLATNEKLFF; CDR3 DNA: TGTGCCAGCAGTTACAACCTAGCAACTAATGAAAAACTGTTTTTT
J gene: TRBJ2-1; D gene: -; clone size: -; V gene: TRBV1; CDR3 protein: CTSSQDKRGAHNEQFF; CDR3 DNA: TGCACCAGCAGCCAAGATAAGCGGGGGGCCCACAATGAGCAGTTCTTC
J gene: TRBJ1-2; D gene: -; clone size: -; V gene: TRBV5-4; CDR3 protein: CASSFKRTGSYYGYTF; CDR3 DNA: TGTGCCAGCAGCTTTAAGAGAACAGGGAGTTACTATGGCTACACCTTC
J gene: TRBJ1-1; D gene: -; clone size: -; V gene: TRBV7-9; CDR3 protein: CASSGGWDTEAFF; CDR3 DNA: TGTGCCAGCAGCGGGGGCTGGGACACTGAAGCTTTCTTT
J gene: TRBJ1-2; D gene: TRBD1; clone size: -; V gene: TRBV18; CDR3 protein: CASSPTGTGGGYTF; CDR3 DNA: TGTGCCAGCTCACCGACCGGGACAGGGGGAGGCTACACCTTC
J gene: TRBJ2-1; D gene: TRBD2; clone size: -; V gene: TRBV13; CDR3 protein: CASSYLAGFIRDEQFF; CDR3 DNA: TGTGCCAGCAGCTACCTAGCGGGGTTTATAAGGGATGAGCAGTTCTTC
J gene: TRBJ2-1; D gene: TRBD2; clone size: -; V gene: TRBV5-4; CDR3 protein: CASSLGGGISYNEQFF; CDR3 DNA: TGTGCCAGCAGCTTGGGCGGGGGGATCTCCTACAATGAGCAGTTCTTC
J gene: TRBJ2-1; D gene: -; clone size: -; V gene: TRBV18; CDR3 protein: CASSPLGTTYNEQFF; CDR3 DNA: TGTGCCAGCTCACCACTGGGAACCACCTACAATGAGCAGTTCTTC
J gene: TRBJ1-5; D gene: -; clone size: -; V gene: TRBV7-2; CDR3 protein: CASSISGTSNQPQHF; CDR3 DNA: TGTGCCAGCAGCATTAGTGGGACTAGCAATCAGCCCCAGCATTTT
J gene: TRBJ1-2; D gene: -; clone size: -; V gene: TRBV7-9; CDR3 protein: CASSLDSPGRSGYTF; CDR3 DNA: TGTGCCAGCAGCTTAGATTCGCCAGGGCGATCTGGCTACACCTTC
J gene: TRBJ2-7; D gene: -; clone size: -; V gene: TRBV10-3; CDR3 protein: CAISQTSTYEQYF; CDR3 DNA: TGTGCCATCAGCCAGACAAGCACCTACGAGCAGTACTTC
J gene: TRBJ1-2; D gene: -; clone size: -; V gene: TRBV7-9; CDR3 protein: CASSLGRTPYNYGYTF; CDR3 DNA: TGTGCCAGCAGCTTAGGCAGGACCCCCTATAACTATGGCTACACCTTC
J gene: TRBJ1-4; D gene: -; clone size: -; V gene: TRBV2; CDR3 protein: CASSEAATNEKLFF; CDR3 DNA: TGTGCCAGCAGTGAGGCGGCAACTAATGAAAAACTGTTTTTT
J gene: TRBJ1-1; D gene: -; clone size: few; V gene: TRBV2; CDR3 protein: CASSETQGRGNTEAFF; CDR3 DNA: TGTGCCAGCAGTGAAACCCAGGGCAGGGGAAACACTGAAGCTTTCTTT
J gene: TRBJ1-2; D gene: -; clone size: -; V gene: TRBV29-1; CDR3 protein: CSVEIFNYGYTF; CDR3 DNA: TGCAGCGTTGAAATCTTTAACTATGGCTACACCTTC
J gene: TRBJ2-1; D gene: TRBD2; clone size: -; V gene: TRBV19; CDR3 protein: CASSIRMGLAGGYNEQFF; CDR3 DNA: TGTGCCAGTAGTATAAGGATGGGACTAGCGGGAGGGTACAATGAGCAGTTCTTC
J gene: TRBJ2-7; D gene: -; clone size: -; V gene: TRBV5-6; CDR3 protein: CASSLGALSYEQYF; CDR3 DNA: TGTGCCAGCAGCTTGGGGGCCCTATCCTACGAGCAGTACTTC
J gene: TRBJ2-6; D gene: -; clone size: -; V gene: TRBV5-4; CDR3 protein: CASSLVTQGNVLTF; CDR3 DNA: TGTGCCAGCAGCTTGGTGACTCAAGGCAACGTCCTGACTTTC
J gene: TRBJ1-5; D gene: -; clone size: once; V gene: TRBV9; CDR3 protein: CASSIGDSGQPQHF; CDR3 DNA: TGTGCCAGCAGCATTGGGGACTCTGGTCAGCCCCAGCATTTT
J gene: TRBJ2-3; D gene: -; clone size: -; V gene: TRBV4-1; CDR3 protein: CASSQPTGTDTQYF; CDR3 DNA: TGCGCCAGCAGCCAACCAACAGGAACAGATACGCAGTATTTT
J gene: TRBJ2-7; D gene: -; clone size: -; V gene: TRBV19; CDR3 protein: CASSQSRGTPYEQYF; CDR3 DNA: TGTGCCAGTAGTCAGAGCCGGGGTACCCCCTACGAGCAGTACTTC
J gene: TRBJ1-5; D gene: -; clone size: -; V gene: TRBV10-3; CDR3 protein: CAISADGVNQPQHF; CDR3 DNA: TGTGCCATCAGCGCCGACGGAGTCAATCAGCCCCAGCATTTT
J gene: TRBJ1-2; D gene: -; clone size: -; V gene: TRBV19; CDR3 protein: CASSTGASISYTF; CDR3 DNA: TGTGCCAGTAGTACGGGGGCCTCTATAAGCTACACCTTC
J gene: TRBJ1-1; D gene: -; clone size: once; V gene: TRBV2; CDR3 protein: CASSERYTEAFF; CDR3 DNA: TGTGCCAGCAGTGAGAGATACACTGAAGCTTTCTTT
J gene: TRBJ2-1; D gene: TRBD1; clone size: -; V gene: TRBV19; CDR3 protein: CASSPTPGQRYNEQFF; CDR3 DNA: TGTGCCAGTAGCCCCACACCGGGACAGAGATACAATGAGCAGTTCTTC
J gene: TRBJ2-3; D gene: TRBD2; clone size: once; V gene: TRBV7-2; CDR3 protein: CASSLGGSGTDTQYF; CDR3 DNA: TGTGCCAGCAGCTTGGGGGGGTCGGGCACAGATACGCAGTATTTT
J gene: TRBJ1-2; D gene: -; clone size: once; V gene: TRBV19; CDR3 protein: CASSMWQSDGYTF; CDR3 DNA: TGTGCCAGTAGTATGTGGCAGTCCGATGGCTACACCTTC
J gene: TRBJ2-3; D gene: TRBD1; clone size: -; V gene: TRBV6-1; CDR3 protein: CASSESRGPDTQYF; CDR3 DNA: TGTGCCAGCAGTGAATCTAGGGGGCCAGATACGCAGTATTTT
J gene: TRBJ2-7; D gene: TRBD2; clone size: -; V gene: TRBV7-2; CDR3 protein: CASSLATSPKLSYEQYF; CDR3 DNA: TGTGCCAGCAGCTTAGCGACTAGCCCCAAACTATCCTACGAGCAGTACTTC
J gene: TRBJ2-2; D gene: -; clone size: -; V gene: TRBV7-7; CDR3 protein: CASSSSPGTGELFF; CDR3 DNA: TGTGCTAGCAGCTCGAGCCCGGGCACCGGGGAGCTGTTTTTT
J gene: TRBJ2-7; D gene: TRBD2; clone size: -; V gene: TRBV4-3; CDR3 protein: CASSQDTSGGYEQYF; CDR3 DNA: TGCGCCAGCAGCCAAGATACTAGCGGGGGCTACGAGCAGTACTTC
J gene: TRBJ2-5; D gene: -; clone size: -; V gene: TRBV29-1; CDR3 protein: CSVLPGEAQETQYF; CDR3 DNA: TGCAGCGTCTTACCGGGGGAAGCCCAAGAGACCCAGTACTTC
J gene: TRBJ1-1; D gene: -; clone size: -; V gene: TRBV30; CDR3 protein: CAWSREEREAFF; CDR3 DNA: TGTGCCTGGAGTCGGGAGGAGCGTGAAGCTTTCTTT
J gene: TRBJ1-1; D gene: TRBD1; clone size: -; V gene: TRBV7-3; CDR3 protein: CASSLGQGDTEAFF; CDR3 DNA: TGTGCCAGCAGCCTGGGACAGGGGGACACTGAAGCTTTCTTT
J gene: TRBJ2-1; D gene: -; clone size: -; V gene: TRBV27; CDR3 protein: CASSSVGSEQFF; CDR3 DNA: TGTGCCAGCAGTAGCGTAGGATCTGAGCAGTTCTTC
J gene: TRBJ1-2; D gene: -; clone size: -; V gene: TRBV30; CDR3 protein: CAWSVGSGYTF; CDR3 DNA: TGTGCCTGGAGTGTAGGCAGTGGCTACACCTTC
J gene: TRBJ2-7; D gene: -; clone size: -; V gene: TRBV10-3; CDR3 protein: CAISEGIPYEQYF; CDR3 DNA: TGTGCCATCAGTGAAGGGATCCCCTACGAGCAGTACTTC
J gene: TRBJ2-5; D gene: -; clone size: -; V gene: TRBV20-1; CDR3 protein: CSAYRAGAQYF; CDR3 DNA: TGCAGTGCCTACAGGGCCGGGGCCCAGTACTTC
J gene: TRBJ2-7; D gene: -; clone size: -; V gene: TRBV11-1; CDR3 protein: CASSPSPGYEQYF; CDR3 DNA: TGTGCCAGCAGCCCATCCCCGGGGTACGAGCAGTACTTC
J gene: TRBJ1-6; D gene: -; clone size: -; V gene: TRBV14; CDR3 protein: CASSQDPGRNSPLHF; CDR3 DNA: TGTGCCAGCAGCCAAGATCCGGGCCGAAATTCACCCCTCCACTTT
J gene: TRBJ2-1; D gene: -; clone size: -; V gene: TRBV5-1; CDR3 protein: CASSFRTVRSSYNEQFF; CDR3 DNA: TGCGCCAGCAGCTTCAGGACAGTTCGGAGCTCCTACAATGAGCAGTTCTTC
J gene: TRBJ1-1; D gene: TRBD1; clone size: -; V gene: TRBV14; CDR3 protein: CASSRQGAIRGNTEAFF; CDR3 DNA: TGTGCCAGCAGCCGCCAGGGGGCCATACGGGGGAACACTGAAGCTTTCTTT
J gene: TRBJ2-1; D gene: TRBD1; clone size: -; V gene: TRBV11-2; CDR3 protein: CASSSQGVRQFF; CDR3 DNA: TGTGCCAGCAGCTCCCAGGGGGTCAGGCAGTTCTTC